This entry is about one T cell receptor beta chain. Its antigen remains unidentified. Distinct nucleotide sequences in the sample also encode this CDR3. This sample was taken from a study of OX40 agonist ivuxolimab in advanced cancers. Study as a whole: Participants could have had prior anti-PD-1, anti-PD-L1 or anti-CTLA-4 therapy, and approximately 37% had some.

The repertoire was sequenced with immunoSEQ multiplex PCR; TCRdb's copy has only in-frame clones and lacks some. The top ten clones hold around 0.16% of a sample with under 100,000 clones, roughly 90% of them seen once. V was pared by 1 base and J by 4 bases, with 1 base of the junction left unmatched. CDR1 is SGHRS, CDR2 YFSETQ, per germline. The length of the CDR3 is 13 residues. Patients were ineligible given autoimmune disease history or systemic immunosuppression. At cycle 4 day 1, cycle 7 day 1, and baseline, blood was sampled. General study results and limits: Antigen specificity was not determined for the expanded peripheral T cells.

The chain is built from TRBV5-1 and TRBJ1-1, with 7 bases aligning to TRBD1. The input for sequencing was CD4+ or CD8+ T cells sorted from blood, taken in a trial of the OX40 agonist ivuxolimab. This sequence originates from an adult with an advanced solid tumor such as melanoma, head and neck, liver or kidney cancer. The CDR3 loop reads CASSLTGVTEAFF. The CDR3 DNA follows: TGCGCCAGCAGCTTGACAGGGGTCACTGAAGCTTTCTTT.